Listed below are T cell receptor beta chains from one sample, sequenced in a study of T cell changes during pregnancy in multiple sclerosis. The assay was immunoSEQ multiplex PCR, and TCRdb's table has in-frame clones only and misses some. The profile covers about 89,000 clones, with around 94% appearing a single time and 0.7% to 0.95% taken by the ten largest. The source material was peripheral blood, sampled in the third trimester of pregnancy. The receptors stem from a female donor with multiple sclerosis, enrolled in a pregnancy study. The CDR3 runs from the conserved cysteine through the conserved F or W. A D gene is named only where the DNA matches it firmly. The size field is filled for only some rows; it gives once, few, many or a size class.

J gene: TRBJ2-7
clone size: .
D gene: TRBD1
V gene: TRBV28
CDR3 protein: CASRDRVISYEQYF

J gene: TRBJ2-5
clone size: .
D gene: .
V gene: TRBV2
CDR3 protein: CASSGWGGRGETQYF

J gene: TRBJ2-1
clone size: .
D gene: .
V gene: TRBV19
CDR3 protein: CASSSGAYNEQFF

J gene: TRBJ2-3
clone size: once
D gene: TRBD1
V gene: TRBV4-1
CDR3 protein: CASSQTGTGGTSTDTQYF

J gene: TRBJ1-1
clone size: few
D gene: TRBD1
V gene: TRBV4-2
CDR3 protein: CASSQVDRTTEAFF

J gene: TRBJ1-1
clone size: .
D gene: .
V gene: TRBV10-2
CDR3 protein: CASSDLTGNTEAFF

J gene: TRBJ2-3
clone size: .
D gene: .
V gene: TRBV25-1
CDR3 protein: CASSRGDRDTGDTQYF

J gene: TRBJ1-2
clone size: .
D gene: TRBD1
V gene: TRBV5-4
CDR3 protein: CASSGTGGYGYTF

J gene: TRBJ2-2
clone size: .
D gene: TRBD2
V gene: TRBV7-9
CDR3 protein: CASSRSTSGSYTGELFF

J gene: TRBJ1-4
clone size: .
D gene: .
V gene: TRBV30
CDR3 protein: CAWAPQGTNEKLFF

J gene: TRBJ1-2
clone size: .
D gene: .
V gene: TRBV27
CDR3 protein: CASGRNYGYTF

J gene: TRBJ1-2
clone size: .
D gene: .
V gene: TRBV20-1
CDR3 protein: CSALSGYTF

J gene: TRBJ1-1
clone size: .
D gene: TRBD1
V gene: TRBV7-8
CDR3 protein: CASSARRGRMAEAFF

J gene: TRBJ2-7
clone size: .
D gene: TRBD2
V gene: TRBV18
CDR3 protein: CASSPTTSGNYEQYF

J gene: TRBJ2-7
clone size: .
D gene: TRBD1
V gene: TRBV5-5
CDR3 protein: CASSGTGTGHHEQYF

J gene: TRBJ2-5
clone size: .
D gene: TRBD1
V gene: TRBV6-5
CDR3 protein: CASQKTGGAPETQYF

J gene: TRBJ2-2
clone size: .
D gene: .
V gene: TRBV27
CDR3 protein: CASRTVYAGELFF

J gene: TRBJ2-4
clone size: .
D gene: .
V gene: TRBV2
CDR3 protein: CASSDSQGTKNIQYF

J gene: TRBJ1-3
clone size: .
D gene: .
V gene: TRBV19
CDR3 protein: CASSIRPTGRASRGTIYF

J gene: TRBJ1-2
clone size: .
D gene: TRBD1
V gene: TRBV2
CDR3 protein: CASSGTGGNYGYTF

J gene: TRBJ1-2
clone size: .
D gene: .
V gene: TRBV5-4
CDR3 protein: CASSLEVRNENYGYTF

J gene: TRBJ1-1
clone size: .
D gene: .
V gene: TRBV18
CDR3 protein: CASSRQSEAFF

J gene: TRBJ2-2
clone size: .
D gene: .
V gene: TRBV14
CDR3 protein: CASSRTAGLNTGELFF

J gene: TRBJ1-1
clone size: .
D gene: TRBD1
V gene: TRBV29-1
CDR3 protein: CSAARGTGGDHAFF

J gene: TRBJ2-5
clone size: .
D gene: .
V gene: TRBV18
CDR3 protein: CASSPLNQETQYF

J gene: TRBJ2-2
clone size: .
D gene: TRBD2
V gene: TRBV7-9
CDR3 protein: CASSSPPSGRDYGELFF

J gene: TRBJ2-7
clone size: .
D gene: TRBD1
V gene: TRBV4-1
CDR3 protein: CASSPDRGAYEQYF

J gene: TRBJ1-2
clone size: .
D gene: .
V gene: TRBV7-9
CDR3 protein: CASSHEGVRNGYTF

J gene: TRBJ2-7
clone size: once
D gene: TRBD1
V gene: TRBV5-1
CDR3 protein: CASSLTPGQGASEQYF

J gene: TRBJ2-5
clone size: once
D gene: TRBD2
V gene: TRBV4-1
CDR3 protein: CASSQGSLAGGPGYQETQYF

J gene: TRBJ1-5
clone size: .
D gene: .
V gene: TRBV28
CDR3 protein: CASSSGVPGPQHF

J gene: TRBJ1-1
clone size: .
D gene: .
V gene: TRBV28
CDR3 protein: CASSLFPRTEAFF

J gene: TRBJ1-4
clone size: .
D gene: TRBD1
V gene: TRBV18
CDR3 protein: CASSPDRVTNEKLFF

J gene: TRBJ2-7
clone size: .
D gene: TRBD2
V gene: TRBV19
CDR3 protein: CASSIGTSGIYEQYF

J gene: TRBJ2-1
clone size: .
D gene: TRBD1
V gene: TRBV13
CDR3 protein: CASSLVQGVREQFF

J gene: TRBJ1-3
clone size: .
D gene: .
V gene: TRBV28
CDR3 protein: CASSLLGRSGNTIYF

J gene: TRBJ2-3
clone size: .
D gene: TRBD2
V gene: TRBV5-4
CDR3 protein: CASSLGRESDTQYF

J gene: TRBJ1-3
clone size: .
D gene: .
V gene: TRBV5-1
CDR3 protein: CARQGSGNTIYF

J gene: TRBJ2-1
clone size: .
D gene: .
V gene: TRBV15
CDR3 protein: CATSRGLNNEQFF

J gene: TRBJ2-5
clone size: .
D gene: TRBD2
V gene: TRBV9
CDR3 protein: CASSAGLDPETQYF

J gene: TRBJ1-5
clone size: .
D gene: .
V gene: TRBV19
CDR3 protein: CASSSPMTGYQPQHF

J gene: TRBJ2-1
clone size: .
D gene: TRBD2
V gene: TRBV11-3
CDR3 protein: CASSPEGTSGYNEQFF

J gene: TRBJ1-1
clone size: .
D gene: TRBD1
V gene: TRBV18
CDR3 protein: CASSPRTGGTLNTEAFF

J gene: TRBJ2-5
clone size: once
D gene: .
V gene: TRBV5-6
CDR3 protein: CASSSSGTPTGTQYF

J gene: TRBJ1-5
clone size: .
D gene: .
V gene: TRBV19
CDR3 protein: CASREWGGGNQPQHF

J gene: TRBJ2-2
clone size: .
D gene: .
V gene: TRBV5-1
CDR3 protein: CASSLRAGGELFF

J gene: TRBJ2-1
clone size: .
D gene: TRBD2
V gene: TRBV27
CDR3 protein: CASRLKAGPHNEQFF

J gene: TRBJ1-1
clone size: .
D gene: .
V gene: TRBV25-1
CDR3 protein: CASSAEFEAFF

J gene: TRBJ1-4
clone size: once
D gene: .
V gene: TRBV15
CDR3 protein: CATSRERDMGKKLFF

J gene: TRBJ2-7
clone size: .
D gene: .
V gene: TRBV28
CDR3 protein: CASSLVAGQSYEQYF

J gene: TRBJ2-7
clone size: .
D gene: .
V gene: TRBV13
CDR3 protein: CASTRGSPYEQYF

J gene: TRBJ2-2
clone size: few
D gene: .
V gene: TRBV4-2
CDR3 protein: CASSQGGPNTGELFF

J gene: TRBJ2-3
clone size: .
D gene: TRBD1
V gene: TRBV5-6
CDR3 protein: CASSSGQDRSTDTQYF

J gene: TRBJ2-1
clone size: .
D gene: TRBD2
V gene: TRBV5-1
CDR3 protein: CASSLGVAGGPHNEQFF

J gene: TRBJ1-1
clone size: .
D gene: .
V gene: TRBV7-3
CDR3 protein: CASSSHMNTEAFF

J gene: TRBJ2-1
clone size: .
D gene: TRBD2
V gene: TRBV5-5
CDR3 protein: CASSLAAGGPVNEQFF

J gene: TRBJ2-2
clone size: .
D gene: TRBD1
V gene: TRBV11-3
CDR3 protein: CASRLEDRVNTGELFF

J gene: TRBJ1-5
clone size: .
D gene: .
V gene: TRBV11-2
CDR3 protein: CASSLAAGGNQPQHF

J gene: TRBJ2-7
clone size: .
D gene: .
V gene: TRBV4-1
CDR3 protein: CASSQGSAYEQYF